Below are 5 T cell receptor beta chains sequenced from a single sample in a study of shared clonotypes between healthy human individuals. Naive CD8 cells lacked CD45RO and underwent positive selection for CCR7, leaving out terminally differentiated effector memory CD45RA+ cells. Some clones are missing from TCRdb's copy, which holds only in-frame ones; the method was immunoSEQ multiplex PCR. The data show some 800,000 clones, 80% to 95% seen once. Sequences were obtained from naive CD8+ T cells sorted from blood. Every receptor here comes from a man younger than 40 in good health.

The CDR3, as DNA: TGTGCCAGCAGCGAATTGGACAGGGCCAGCTCCTACGAGCAGTACTTC. Its protein product is CASSELDRASSYEQYF. The gene calls are TRBV9 and TRBJ2-7; 8 nucleotides agree with TRBD1. Germline trimming cut 3 bases from V and 0 bases from J; bases unmatched to any gene: 8. The germline V gene encodes CDR1 SGDLS and CDR2 YYNGEE. The CDR3 covers 16 residues.

The rearrangement links TRBV7-9 to TRBJ1-4, with D unresolved. Germline loops: CDR1 SEHNR, CDR2 FQNEAQ (reference sequence). This CDR3 has 15 residues. Deletions cut 5 bases from V and 8 bases from J, with 18 bases between. This CDR3 reads CASSAGPPTKEKLFF. CDR3 DNA: TGTGCCAGCAGCGCCGGGCCCCCAACCAAGGAAAAACTGTTTTTT.

The chain couples TRBV7-6 to TRBJ2-2, with 7 bases fitting TRBD1. The germline V gene has CDR1 SGHVS and CDR2 FNYEAQ. The CDR3 sequence is 20 residues long. The J segment lost 1 base and the V segment lost 0 bases, leaving 14 bases of the junction unmatched. In nucleotides, the CDR3 is TGTGCCAGCAGCTTAGCATTAGGACAGGAGACTGCTTTGAACACCGGGGAGCTGTTTTTT. Encoded protein: CASSLALGQETALNTGELFF.

V and J are TRBV6-1 and TRBJ2-7, with no clear D. The germline V and J ends were trimmed by 4 bases and 4 bases, with 11 bases remaining between them. Looked up from germline, CDR1 is MNHNS and CDR2 is SASEGT. CDR3 length: 13 residues. Here the CDR3 reads CASSAGVAYEQYF. The CDR3 DNA sequence: TGTGCCAGCAGTGCTGGGGTCGCATACGAGCAGTACTTC.

The chain has TRBV5-1 and TRBJ1-5; no clear D gene. The CDR3 covers 15 residues. V lost 1 base, J lost 0 bases, and 8 bases lay in between. The germline V gene has CDR1 SGHRS and CDR2 YFSETQ. CDR3 sequence: CASSLTTDSNQPQHF. The CDR3 coding sequence is TGCGCCAGCAGCTTGACGACGGATAGCAATCAGCCCCAGCATTTT.